The TCR beta chain described here comes from a study of T cell responses to AZD1222 COVID-19 vaccine. Assay: immunoSEQ multiplex PCR; the TCRdb copy retains only in-frame clones and omits some. Among around 150,000 clones listed, 90% were seen once. Worth noting for this clone: Antigen specificity is unknown.

Broader study findings: The sample set comprised mostly white British donors with more females, and clonal diversity was possibly underestimated.

Sample: peripheral blood, taken 28 days after the second AZD1222 dose. The clonotype comes from an adult who received the AZD1222 COVID-19 vaccine.

CDR3 nucleotide sequence: TGTGCCAGCAGTTTCTCCTACGAGCAGTACTTC. Amino acids: CASSFSYEQYF. The V call is TRBV6-5, the J call TRBJ2-7; D uncertain. Germline V lookup: CDR1 MNHEY, CDR2 SVGAGI. This CDR3 is 11 amino acids long. V was clipped by 4 bases and J by 0 bases, with 1 base between them.